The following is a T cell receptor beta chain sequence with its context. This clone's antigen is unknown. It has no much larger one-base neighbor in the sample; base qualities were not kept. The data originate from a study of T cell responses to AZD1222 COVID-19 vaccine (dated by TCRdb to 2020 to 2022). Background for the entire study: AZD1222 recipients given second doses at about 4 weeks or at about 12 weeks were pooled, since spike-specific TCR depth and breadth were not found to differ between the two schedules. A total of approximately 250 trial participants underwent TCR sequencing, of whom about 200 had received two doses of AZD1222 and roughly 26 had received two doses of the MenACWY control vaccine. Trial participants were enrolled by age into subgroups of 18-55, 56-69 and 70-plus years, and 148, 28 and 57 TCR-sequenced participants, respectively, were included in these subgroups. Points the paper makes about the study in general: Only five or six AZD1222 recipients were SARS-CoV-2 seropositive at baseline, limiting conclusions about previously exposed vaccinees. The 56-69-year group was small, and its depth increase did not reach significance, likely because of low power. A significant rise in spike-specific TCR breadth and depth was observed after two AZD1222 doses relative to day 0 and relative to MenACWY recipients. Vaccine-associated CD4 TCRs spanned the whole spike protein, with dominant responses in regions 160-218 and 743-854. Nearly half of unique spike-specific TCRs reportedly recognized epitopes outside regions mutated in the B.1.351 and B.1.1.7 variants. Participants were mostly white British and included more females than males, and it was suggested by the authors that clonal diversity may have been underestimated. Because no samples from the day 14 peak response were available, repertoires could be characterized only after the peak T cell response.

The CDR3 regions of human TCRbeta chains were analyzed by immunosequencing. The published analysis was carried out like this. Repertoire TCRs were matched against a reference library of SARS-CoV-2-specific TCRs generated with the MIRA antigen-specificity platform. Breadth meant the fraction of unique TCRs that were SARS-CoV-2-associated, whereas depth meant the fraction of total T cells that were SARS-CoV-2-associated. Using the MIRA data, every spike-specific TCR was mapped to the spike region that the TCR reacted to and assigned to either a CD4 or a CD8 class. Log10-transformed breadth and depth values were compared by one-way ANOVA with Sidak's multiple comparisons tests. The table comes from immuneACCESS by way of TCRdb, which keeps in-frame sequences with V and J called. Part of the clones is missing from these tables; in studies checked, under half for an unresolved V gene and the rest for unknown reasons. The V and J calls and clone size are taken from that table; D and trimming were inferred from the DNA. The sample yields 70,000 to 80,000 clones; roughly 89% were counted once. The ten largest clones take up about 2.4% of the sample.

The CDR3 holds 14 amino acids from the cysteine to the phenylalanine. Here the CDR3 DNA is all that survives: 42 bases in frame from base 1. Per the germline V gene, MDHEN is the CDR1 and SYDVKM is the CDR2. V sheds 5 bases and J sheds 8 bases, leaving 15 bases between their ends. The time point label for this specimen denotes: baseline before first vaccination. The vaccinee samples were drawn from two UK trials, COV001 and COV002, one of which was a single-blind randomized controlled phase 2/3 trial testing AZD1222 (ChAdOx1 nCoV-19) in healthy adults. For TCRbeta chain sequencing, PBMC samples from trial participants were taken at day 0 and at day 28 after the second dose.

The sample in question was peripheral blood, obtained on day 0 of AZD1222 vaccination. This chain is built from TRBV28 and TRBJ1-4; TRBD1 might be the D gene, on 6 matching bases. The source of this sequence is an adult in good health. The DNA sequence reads TGTGCCAGCAGTACCACAGGGTCCCGGGAAAAACTGTTTTTT. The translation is CASSTTGSREKLFF. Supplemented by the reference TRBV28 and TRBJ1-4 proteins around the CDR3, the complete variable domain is DVKVTQSSRYLVKRTGEKVFLECVQDMDHENMFWYRQDPGLGLRLIYFSYDVKMKEKGDIPEGYSVSREKKERFSLILESASTNQTSMYLCASSTTGSREKLFFGSGTQLSVL.